This TCR beta chain was documented in a study of blood T cell repertoires in COVID-19. Looking at the study overall: Samples representing acute and convalescent COVID-19 were sourced from the United States, Italy and Spain. Sample material is recorded as cDNA or gDNA derived from T cells, B-cell-depleted T cells, or PBMCs.

How the authors handled the data: Nucleated cell counts were estimated from reference gene primer amplification. The assay was immunoSEQ multiplex PCR, and TCRdb's table has in-frame clones only and misses some. That table is the source of V, J and clone size, and D and trimming were worked out from the DNA. The sample has 90,000 to 150,000 clones; 65% to 90% are singletons. The V end lost 1 base, the J end lost 3 bases, and 9 bases lay between the germline ends. Germline values: CDR1 MDHEN, CDR2 SYDVKM. The CDR3 contains 14 residues. The rearrangement joins TRBV28 to TRBJ2-5; D is perhaps TRBD1 (6 bases). Sequenced: peripheral blood. The TCR sequence derives from a man older than 75 with acute or convalescent COVID-19. The DNA for the CDR3 is TGTGCCAGCAGTTTATCGCCAGGGGAAGAGACCCAGTACTTC. Translation: CASSLSPGEETQYF. Together with reference TRBV28 and TRBJ2-5, the CDR3 gives the full variable domain: DVKVTQSSRYLVKRTGEKVFLECVQDMDHENMFWYRQDPGLGLRLIYFSYDVKMKEKGDIPEGYSVSREKKERFSLILESASTNQTSMYLCASSLSPGEETQYFGPGTRLLVL.